These 4 T cell receptor beta chains share one sample of origin, sequenced in a study of T cell repertoires in cytomegalovirus infection. One entry per CDR3 protein results from TCRdb running MiXCR on the reads. The data contain fewer than 850,000 distinct CDR3 sequences, under 35% of them singletons. These receptors have no known antigen. The sequences come from cultured CD8+ T cells from PBMCs, collected from culture after CMV antigen stimulation. Receptor source: a human donor in good health (CMV status not recorded). Some clones in this sample may be carry-over from other donors' samples.

This clonotype was counted at least ten times. V and J are TRBV7-2 and TRBJ2-1; TRBD2 agrees at 15 bases. The CDR3 has 16 residues. V was clipped by 5 bases and J by 10 bases; unmatched bases: 9. Germline CDR1 and CDR2: SGHTA and FQGNSA. The CDR3 bases are TGTGCCAGCAGCCCGGGACTAGCGGGGGGCCCGGAGGAGCAGTTCTTC. As protein: CASSPGLAGGPEEQFF.

The chain has TRBV5-4 and TRBJ2-7, with 8 bases aligning to TRBD1. The CDR3 sequence is 13 residues long. The V and J ends lost 4 bases and 5 bases, in that order; junction bases with no gene match: 5. CDR1 is SGHNT and CDR2 is YYREEE in the germline V gene (reference sequence). DNA for the CDR3: TGTGCCAGCAGCACCCCGACAGGGGACGAGCAGTACGTC. Translation: CASSTPTGDEQYV.

The V and J genes are TRBV20-1 and TRBJ1-2; TRBD1 matches 7 bases. Per germline, CDR1 DFQATT and CDR2 SNEGSKA (reference sequence). This CDR3 is 13 amino acids long. J lost 1 base, V lost 6 bases, and 5 bases had no gene match. Here the CDR3 reads CSATQGDNYGYTF. As DNA, the CDR3 is TGCAGTGCGACCCAGGGGGATAACTATGGCTACACCTTC.

In this sample, this clonotype turned up a few times. The V call is TRBV27, the J call TRBJ1-5; no reliable D call. The CDR3 totals 14 residues. With 4 bases removed from V and 4 bases from J, the gap between germline ends came to 11 bases. Germline V CDR1 and CDR2: MNHEY, SMNVEV (reference sequence). The chain's CDR3 is CASSSRFGNQPQHF. DNA for the CDR3: TGTGCCAGCAGTTCCCGGTTTGGTAATCAGCCCCAGCATTTT.